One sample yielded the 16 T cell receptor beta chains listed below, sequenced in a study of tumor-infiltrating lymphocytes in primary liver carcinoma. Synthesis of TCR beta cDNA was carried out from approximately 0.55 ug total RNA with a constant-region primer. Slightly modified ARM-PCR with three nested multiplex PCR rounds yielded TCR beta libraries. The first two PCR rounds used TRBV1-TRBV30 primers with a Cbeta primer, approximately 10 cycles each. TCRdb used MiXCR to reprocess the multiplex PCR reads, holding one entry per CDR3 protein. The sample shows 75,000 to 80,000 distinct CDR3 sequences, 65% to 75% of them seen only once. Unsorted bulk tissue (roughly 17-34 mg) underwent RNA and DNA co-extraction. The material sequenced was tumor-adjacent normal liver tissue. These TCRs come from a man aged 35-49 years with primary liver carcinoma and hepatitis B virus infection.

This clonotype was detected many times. The CDR3 sequence is CASSQDSQLPNEKLFF. The DNA for the CDR3 is TGTGCCAGCAGCCAAGATTCTCAGCTGCCCAATGAAAAACTGTTTTTT. The genes are TRBV4-2 and TRBJ1-4; D unclear. The CDR3 contains 16 residues. V was clipped by 0 bases and J by 5 bases, with 13 bases between them. Germline lookup yields CDR1 LGHNA and CDR2 YNFKEQ.

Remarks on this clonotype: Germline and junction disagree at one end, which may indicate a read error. CDR3 loop: CTSASIRGPTYEQYF. CDR3 nucleotide sequence: TGTACCAGCGCCTCAATCAGGGGTCCCACCTACGAGCAGTACTTC. The genes are TRBV12-3 or TRBV12-4 and TRBJ2-7, with D possibly matching TRBD1 (6 bases). There are 15 residues in the CDR3.

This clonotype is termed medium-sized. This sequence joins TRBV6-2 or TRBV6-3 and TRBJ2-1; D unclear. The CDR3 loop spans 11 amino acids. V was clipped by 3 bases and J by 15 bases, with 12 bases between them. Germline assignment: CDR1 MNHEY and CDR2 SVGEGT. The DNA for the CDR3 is TGTGCCAGCAGTTATCGTGCCTCCTTGTTCTTC. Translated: CASSYRASLFF.

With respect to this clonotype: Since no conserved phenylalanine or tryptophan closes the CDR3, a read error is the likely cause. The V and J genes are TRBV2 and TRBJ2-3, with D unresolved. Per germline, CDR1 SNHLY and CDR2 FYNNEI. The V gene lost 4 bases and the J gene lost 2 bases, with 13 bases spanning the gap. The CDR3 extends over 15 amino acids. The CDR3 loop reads CASSARLDDTDTQYY. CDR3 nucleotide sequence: TGTGCCAGCAGTGCCCGATTGGATGACACAGATACGCAGTATTAT.

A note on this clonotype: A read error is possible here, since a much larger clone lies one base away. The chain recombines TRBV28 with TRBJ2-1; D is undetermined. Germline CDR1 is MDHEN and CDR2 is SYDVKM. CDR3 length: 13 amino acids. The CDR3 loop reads CASSPTVINEQLF. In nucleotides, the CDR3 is TGTGCCAGCAGTCCCACCGTGATCAATGAGCAGCTCTTC. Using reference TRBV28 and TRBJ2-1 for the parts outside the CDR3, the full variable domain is DVKVTQSSRYLVKRTGEKVFLECVQDMDHENMFWYRQDPGLGLRLIYFSYDVKMKEKGDIPEGYSVSREKKERFSLILESASTNQTSMYLCASSPTVINEQLFGPGTRLTVL.

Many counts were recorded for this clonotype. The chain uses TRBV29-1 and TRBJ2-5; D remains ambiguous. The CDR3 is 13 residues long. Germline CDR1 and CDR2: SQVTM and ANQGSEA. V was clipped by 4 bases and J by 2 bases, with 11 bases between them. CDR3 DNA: TGCAGCGTTGTAACGGATGCGCAAGAGACCCAGTACTTC. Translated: CSVVTDAQETQYF.

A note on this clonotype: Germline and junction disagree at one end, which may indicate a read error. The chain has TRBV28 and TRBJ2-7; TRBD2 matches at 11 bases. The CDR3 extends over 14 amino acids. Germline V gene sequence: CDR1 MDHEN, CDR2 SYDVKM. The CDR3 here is CASSLLAGAYGQYF. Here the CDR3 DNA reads TGTGCCAGCAGTCTACTAGCGGGAGCTTACGGGCAGTACTTC.

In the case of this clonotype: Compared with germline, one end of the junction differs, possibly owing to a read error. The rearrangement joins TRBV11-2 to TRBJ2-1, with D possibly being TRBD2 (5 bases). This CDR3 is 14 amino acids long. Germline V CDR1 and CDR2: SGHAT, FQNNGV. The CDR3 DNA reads TGTGTCAGCAGCTCAGCTAGCTCCTACAATGAGCAGTCCTTC. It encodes CVSSSASSYNEQSF.

CDR3 protein: CAGSFAGTGDAEAFF. The CDR3 DNA reads as TGTGCGGGCAGCTTTGCCGGGACAGGCGATGCTGAAGCTTTCTTT. The J gene is TRBJ1-1, the V gene TRBV7-9, with 8 bases lining up with TRBD1. The CDR3 has 15 amino acids. Germline V gene sequence: CDR1 SEHNR, CDR2 FQNEAQ (reference sequence).

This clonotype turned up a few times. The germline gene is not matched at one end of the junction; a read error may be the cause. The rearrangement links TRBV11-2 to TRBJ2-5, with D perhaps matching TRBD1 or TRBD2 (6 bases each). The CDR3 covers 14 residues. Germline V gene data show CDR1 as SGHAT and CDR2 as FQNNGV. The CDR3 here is CASSFGGSQEAQYF. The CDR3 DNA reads TGTGCCAGCAGCTTCGGGGGCAGCCAAGAGGCCCAGTACTTC.

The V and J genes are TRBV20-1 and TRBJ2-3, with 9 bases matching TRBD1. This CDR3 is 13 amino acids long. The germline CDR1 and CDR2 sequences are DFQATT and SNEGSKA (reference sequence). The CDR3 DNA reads TGCAGCGTGGACAGGGGTAGCACAGATACGCAGTATTTT. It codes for CSVDRGSTDTQYF.

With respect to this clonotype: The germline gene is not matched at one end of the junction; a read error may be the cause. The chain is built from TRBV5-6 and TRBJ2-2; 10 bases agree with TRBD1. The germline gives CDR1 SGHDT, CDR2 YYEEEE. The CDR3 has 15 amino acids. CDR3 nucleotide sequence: TGTGCCAGCAGCTCCGGGACAGGGGTGACCGGGGTGCTCTTTTTC. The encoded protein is CASSSGTGVTGVLFF.

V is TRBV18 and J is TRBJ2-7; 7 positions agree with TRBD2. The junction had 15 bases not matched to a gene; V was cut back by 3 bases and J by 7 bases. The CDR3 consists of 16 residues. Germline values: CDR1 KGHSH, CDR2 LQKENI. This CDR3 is CASSPPTSVVGQEQYF. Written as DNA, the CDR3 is TGTGCCAGCTCACCGCCTACTAGCGTGGTGGGGCAGGAGCAGTACTTC.

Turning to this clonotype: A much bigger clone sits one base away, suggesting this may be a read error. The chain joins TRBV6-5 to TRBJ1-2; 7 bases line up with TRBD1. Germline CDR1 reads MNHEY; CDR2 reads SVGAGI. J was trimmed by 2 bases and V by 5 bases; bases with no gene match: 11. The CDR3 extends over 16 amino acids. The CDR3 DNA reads TGTGCCAGCAGTAAACCCGGGTGGACAGGCAACTATGGCTACACCTTC. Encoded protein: CASSKPGWTGNYGYTF.

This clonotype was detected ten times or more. The CDR3 nucleotides are TGTGCCAGCAGTTTAGCGGGACTGAATACGCAGTATTTT. It yields the protein CASSLAGLNTQYF. The chain links TRBV28 to TRBJ2-3, with a tentative D call TRBD2 (6 bases). V lost 2 bases to trimming and J lost 7 bases, with 10 bases between them. This CDR3 is built from 13 residues. CDR1 and CDR2 from the germline V gene are MDHEN and SYDVKM.

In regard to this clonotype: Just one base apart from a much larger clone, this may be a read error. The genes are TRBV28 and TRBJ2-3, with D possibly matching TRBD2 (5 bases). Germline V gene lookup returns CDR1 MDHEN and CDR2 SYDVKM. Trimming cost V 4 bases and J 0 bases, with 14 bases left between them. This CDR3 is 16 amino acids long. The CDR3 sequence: CASSSPQRASTDTQYF. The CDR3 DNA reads TGTGCCAGCAGTTCTCCACAGAGGGCGAGCACAGATACGCAGTATTTT.